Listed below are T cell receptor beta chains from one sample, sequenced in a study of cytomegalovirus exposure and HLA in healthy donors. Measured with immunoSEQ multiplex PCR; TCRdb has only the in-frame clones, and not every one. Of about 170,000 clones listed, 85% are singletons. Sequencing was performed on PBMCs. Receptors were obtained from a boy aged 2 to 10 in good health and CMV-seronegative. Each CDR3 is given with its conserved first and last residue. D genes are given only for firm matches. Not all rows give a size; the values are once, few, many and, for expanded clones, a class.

DNA: TGTGCCAGCAGCCAAGAGGTAGCGGCAGATACGCAGTATTTT
CDR3: CASSQEVAADTQYF
D: -
V: TRBV4-2
J: TRBJ2-3
size: -

DNA: TGTGCCAGCAGCCTAACAGGGGAGTGGGGCTTC
CDR3: CASSLTGEWGF
D: TRBD1
V: TRBV6-1
J: TRBJ2-7
size: -

DNA: TGTGCCAGCAGCCCTAGCGGGGGACTTTACAATGAGCAGTTCTTC
CDR3: CASSPSGGLYNEQFF
D: TRBD2
V: TRBV28
J: TRBJ2-1
size: -

DNA: TGTGCCAGCAGTACCGGTCCCGGAGCTTTCTTT
CDR3: CASSTGPGAFF
D: -
V: TRBV6-5
J: TRBJ1-1
size: -

DNA: TGTGCCAGCAGCTCCCCACGAGGGGGCGCATGGTCCGAGCAGTACTTC
CDR3: CASSSPRGGAWSEQYF
D: TRBD1
V: TRBV9
J: TRBJ2-7
size: -

DNA: TGTGCCATCAGGACAGGTAAAGGGCAAGAGACCCAGTACTTC
CDR3: CAIRTGKGQETQYF
D: -
V: TRBV10-3
J: TRBJ2-5
size: -

DNA: TGTGCCAGTAGTATAGACTGGACAGGGGGTAACGCTAACTATGGCTACACCTTC
CDR3: CASSIDWTGGNANYGYTF
D: TRBD1
V: TRBV19
J: TRBJ1-2
size: -

DNA: TGTGCCAGCGGAGTGGGTCCGGGACAGGGTGCAGATACGCAGTATTTT
CDR3: CASGVGPGQGADTQYF
D: TRBD1
V: TRBV28
J: TRBJ2-3
size: -

DNA: TGTGCCAGCACGGCAGGGACCAACGTCCTGACTTTC
CDR3: CASTAGTNVLTF
D: -
V: TRBV2
J: TRBJ2-6
size: -

DNA: TGTGCCAGCAGCTTAGTGGCTAGCGGGAGCTCCTTGTTTGGCAATGAGCAGTTCTTC
CDR3: CASSLVASGSSLFGNEQFF
D: TRBD2
V: TRBV11-2
J: TRBJ2-1
size: few

DNA: TGCGCCAGCAGTCAATTCTCGGGAGGGGGCACCTACAATGAGCAGTTCTTC
CDR3: CASSQFSGGGTYNEQFF
D: -
V: TRBV23-1
J: TRBJ2-1
size: -

DNA: TGTGCCAGCAGCCGCTTTCTAGCGGGAGGTCGGGCAGATACGCAGTATTTT
CDR3: CASSRFLAGGRADTQYF
D: TRBD2
V: TRBV28
J: TRBJ2-3
size: once

DNA: TGCGCCAGCAGCCAGTGGGCTAGCGTTGGGGAGACCCAGTACTTC
CDR3: CASSQWASVGETQYF
D: -
V: TRBV4-1
J: TRBJ2-5
size: -

DNA: TGTGCCAGTAGGGTAGCGGGGTACAATGAGCAGTTCTTC
CDR3: CASRVAGYNEQFF
D: TRBD2
V: TRBV19
J: TRBJ2-1
size: -

DNA: TGTGCCAGCAGTTACAGAGGGGGAACCACAGATACGCAGTATTTT
CDR3: CASSYRGGTTDTQYF
D: -
V: TRBV6-5
J: TRBJ2-3
size: few

DNA: TGTGCCAGCAGCCCAGGGGGCCTCCAGGGCACTGAAGCTTTCTTT
CDR3: CASSPGGLQGTEAFF
D: TRBD1
V: TRBV9
J: TRBJ1-1
size: -

DNA: TGTGCCAGCAGTGGAAACGTAGTCGGGACACCTAATTCACCCCTCCACTTT
CDR3: CASSGNVVGTPNSPLHF
D: -
V: TRBV9
J: TRBJ1-6
size: -

DNA: TGTGCCAGCTCACCGAGGACTCGCGAAAACATTCAGTACTTC
CDR3: CASSPRTRENIQYF
D: -
V: TRBV18
J: TRBJ2-4
size: -

DNA: TGCGCCAGCAGGCAGACCTGGACAGGGAGGGGCTATAGCAATCAGCCCCAGCATTTT
CDR3: CASRQTWTGRGYSNQPQHF
D: TRBD1
V: TRBV4-1
J: TRBJ1-5
size: -

DNA: TGTGCCAGCAGTTACCGGGGACTAGCGAAGGTGAATGAGCAGTTCTTC
CDR3: CASSYRGLAKVNEQFF
D: TRBD2
V: TRBV6-5
J: TRBJ2-1
size: -

DNA: TGTGCCAGCAAGTCGGGACATCGAGTGGAGTACTTC
CDR3: CASKSGHRVEYF
D: -
V: TRBV27
J: TRBJ2-7
size: -

DNA: TGCGCCAACAGCGCCCCCCAGCGAGCGAACACCGGGGAGCTGTTTTTT
CDR3: CANSAPQRANTGELFF
D: -
V: TRBV5-1
J: TRBJ2-2
size: -

DNA: TGCGCCAGCAGCTTGACCGCCAGGGGGATAACCGGGGAGCTGTTTTTT
CDR3: CASSLTARGITGELFF
D: TRBD1
V: TRBV5-1
J: TRBJ2-2
size: -

DNA: TGTGCCAGCAGGATGTATAGCGGGAGCTCCGACGAGCAGTACTTC
CDR3: CASRMYSGSSDEQYF
D: TRBD2
V: TRBV28
J: TRBJ2-7
size: few

DNA: TGCGCCAGCAGTGAGTCCTCGACAGGGAAAGCTTTCTTT
CDR3: CASSESSTGKAFF
D: TRBD1
V: TRBV10-1
J: TRBJ1-1
size: -

DNA: TGTGCCAGCAGTTTGTCAGCGGGAGGGCCGGTCGAGCAGTACTTC
CDR3: CASSLSAGGPVEQYF
D: TRBD2
V: TRBV28
J: TRBJ2-7
size: -

DNA: TGTGCCAGCAGTTTACACACTAGCCCCGGTGAGCAGTTCTTC
CDR3: CASSLHTSPGEQFF
D: -
V: TRBV28
J: TRBJ2-1
size: few

DNA: TGTGCCAGCAGCCTACCCAGGTACGAGCAGTACTTC
CDR3: CASSLPRYEQYF
D: -
V: TRBV7-2
J: TRBJ2-7
size: -

DNA: TGTGCCAGCAGCTTCTTCATACGGGGTTTCTCCTACAATGAGCAGTTCTTC
CDR3: CASSFFIRGFSYNEQFF
D: -
V: TRBV5-4
J: TRBJ2-1
size: -

DNA: TGTGCCAGCAGCCAAGGTTCCAGATGTGGCTACACCTTC
CDR3: CASSQGSRCGYTF
D: -
V: TRBV14
J: TRBJ1-2
size: -

DNA: TGTGCCAGCAGCCAAGAGTTGGGGCAGTCCTACGAGCAGTACTTC
CDR3: CASSQELGQSYEQYF
D: -
V: TRBV4-2
J: TRBJ2-7
size: -

DNA: TGTGCCAGCAGTCCCGGACTAAACACTGAAGCTTTCTTT
CDR3: CASSPGLNTEAFF
D: -
V: TRBV2
J: TRBJ1-1
size: -

DNA: TGTGCCAGCAGTTTATCGGGCCAGAAAGGTTACACCTTC
CDR3: CASSLSGQKGYTF
D: -
V: TRBV27
J: TRBJ1-2
size: -

DNA: TGTGCCAGCAGCTTGGCCGTCCATCGAGCTTTCTTT
CDR3: CASSLAVHRAFF
D: -
V: TRBV7-9
J: TRBJ1-1
size: -

DNA: TGTGCCATCAAGGCTAGCGGGGGTACTCCGGGGCTGTTTTTT
CDR3: CAIKASGGTPGLFF
D: TRBD2
V: TRBV10-3
J: TRBJ2-2
size: -